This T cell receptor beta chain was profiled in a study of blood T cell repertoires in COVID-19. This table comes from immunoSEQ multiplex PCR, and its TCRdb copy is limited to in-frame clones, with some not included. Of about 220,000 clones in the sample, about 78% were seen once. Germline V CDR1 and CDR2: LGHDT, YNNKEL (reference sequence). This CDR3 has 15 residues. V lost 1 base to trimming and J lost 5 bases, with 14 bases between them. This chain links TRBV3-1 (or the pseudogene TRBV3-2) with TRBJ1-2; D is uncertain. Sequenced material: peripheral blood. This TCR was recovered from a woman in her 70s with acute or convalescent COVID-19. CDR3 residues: CASSQAPIFRYGYTF. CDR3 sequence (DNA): TGTGCCAGCAGCCAAGCCCCTATATTCCGGTATGGCTACACCTTC.